This TCR beta chain was identified during a study of Graves' ophthalmopathy and Graves' hyperthyroidism. Researchers took RNA transcripts and amplified TCR beta CDR3 regions from them. HTBI primers were used in a first-round RT-PCR, which preceded a second-round multiplex PCR. TCRdb processed the multiplex PCR reads anew with MiXCR; each CDR3 protein has one entry. The top ten clones hold roughly 46% of a sample with approximately 700,000 distinct CDR3 sequences, approximately 40% of them seen once. V dropped 4 bases and J dropped 2 bases, with 13 bases sitting between them. Germline values: CDR1 SGHRS, CDR2 YFSETQ. The CDR3 extends over 14 amino acids.

The sample was peripheral blood. The chain employs TRBV5-1 and TRBJ2-7; weak D call: TRBD2 (6 bases). The receptor comes from an adult man with Graves' ophthalmopathy. CDR3 in amino acids: CASSPGLPTYEQYF. CDR3 bases: TGCGCCAGCAGCCCCGGACTACCGACCTACGAGCAGTACTTC.